This T cell receptor (beta chain) was sequenced in a study of a mutant IDH1 vaccine in newly diagnosed glioma (dated by TCRdb to the early 2020s). Looking at the study overall: Vaccination was initiated 4-6 weeks after radiotherapy alone, or concurrently with temozolomide cycles in the chemotherapy-containing groups. The week-35 safety follow-up took place at visit V12, and the week-47 end of study took place at visit V13. Longitudinal TCRB deep sequencing was done for 25 treated patients, wherever samples were available for exploratory analyses. The roughly 33 treated patients were roughly 62% male and roughly 38% female, with a mean age of roughly 40 years. Peripheral blood was collected at six visits: V03 (baseline), V05, V07, V10, V12 and V13. Before enrollment, most patients had been given radiochemotherapy with temozolomide as standard therapy, while the rest had received either radiotherapy alone or temozolomide alone. Study-level results and caveats: Availability determined which PBMC samples were chosen for TCRB deep sequencing. It was noted by the authors that analyses of patient blood samples could not be reproduced owing to sample limitations. Pseudoprogression seemed to be unrelated to changes in the top peripheral T cell clonotypes found by TCRB sequencing. Across multiple MHC alleles, vaccine-induced immune responses were seen in nearly 95% of patients.

The time point label, as the study defines it: week 35, safety follow-up. Every vaccine dose consisted of 300 ug of a 20-mer mutant IDH1 peptide in Montanide, administered subcutaneously together with topical imiquimod. Patients received eight vaccinations in weeks 1, 3, 5, 7, 11, 15, 19 and 23, corresponding to visits V03 through V10. The donors had newly diagnosed IDH1-mutant astrocytomas of WHO grade 3 or 4 that showed loss of nuclear ATRX. The samples were drawn from NOA16, a multicentre, single-arm, open-label phase I trial in Germany that tested a mutant IDH1 peptide vaccine in humans for the first time. Genomic DNA for TCRB sequencing was extracted from EDTA blood using the DNeasy Blood and Tissue Kit. CDR1 and CDR2 are read off the germline V gene (reference sequence) as MNHNY and SVGAGI. Trimming removed 6 bases from V and 1 base from J; the gene matches leave 10 bases unexplained. The CDR3 runs 16 residues from the cysteine to the phenylalanine. The entry retains the CDR3 DNA only, 48 bases that are in frame from base 1.

The library relied on the immunoSEQ multiplex PCR assay. Rearranged TCR beta chain sequences were amplified using the hsTCRB Kit according to the manufacturer's protocol. Sequencing of TCRB libraries was carried out on an Illumina MiSeq. Concerning the study's data processing: The kit vendor's proprietary platform handled demultiplexing, trimming and gene mapping. The immuneACCESS repertoire file appears here via TCRdb, limited to in-frame rearrangements. These files lack a portion of the clones; in checked studies, under half of the deficit traces to unresolved V genes, and the cause of the others is not known. V, J and clone size were drawn from that table, and D and trimming were deduced from the DNA. The sample profile shows 35,000 to 45,000 clones; 65% to 90% of them were found once. 4.5% to 5.5% of the sample lies in the top ten. With respect to this clone: Its cognate antigen has yet to be identified. One base away there is no much larger clone; base qualities are not given.

The receptor chain draws on TRBV6-6 and TRBJ2-7; 9 central bases correspond to TRBD1. Sequencing was performed on PBMCs, taken from a glioma patient whose treatment included an IDH1 peptide vaccine. This sequence was found in a woman in her forties or fifties with glioma. The nucleotide sequence reads TGTGCCAGCAGCCTCCCAGGGACAGGGACTTCCTACGAGCAGTACTTC. Translated, it gives CASSLPGTGTSYEQYF.